This T cell receptor (beta chain) is drawn from a study of T cell responses to AZD1222 COVID-19 vaccine. Findings and caveats of the study: Females outnumbered males among donors, who were mostly white British; clonal diversity was possibly underestimated.

This CDR3 is 14 amino acids long. Germline V lookup: CDR1 LGHDT, CDR2 YNNKEL (reference sequence). V lost 1 base, J lost 7 bases, and 8 bases lay in between. This clone has only a few counts. The antigen is not known. Measured with immunoSEQ multiplex PCR; TCRdb has only the in-frame clones, and not every one. The sample lists more than 95,000 clones, around 80% seen once, with around a quarter in the top ten. This TCR derives from an adult who received the AZD1222 COVID-19 vaccine. The sequencing used peripheral blood, collected 28 days after the second AZD1222 dose. V gene TRBV3-1 (or the pseudogene TRBV3-2) combines with J gene TRBJ1-6, with D possibly being TRBD1 (6 bases). The CDR3 is CASSQAQGNSPLHF. As DNA, the CDR3 is TGTGCCAGCAGCCAAGCTCAGGGGAATTCACCCCTCCACTTT.